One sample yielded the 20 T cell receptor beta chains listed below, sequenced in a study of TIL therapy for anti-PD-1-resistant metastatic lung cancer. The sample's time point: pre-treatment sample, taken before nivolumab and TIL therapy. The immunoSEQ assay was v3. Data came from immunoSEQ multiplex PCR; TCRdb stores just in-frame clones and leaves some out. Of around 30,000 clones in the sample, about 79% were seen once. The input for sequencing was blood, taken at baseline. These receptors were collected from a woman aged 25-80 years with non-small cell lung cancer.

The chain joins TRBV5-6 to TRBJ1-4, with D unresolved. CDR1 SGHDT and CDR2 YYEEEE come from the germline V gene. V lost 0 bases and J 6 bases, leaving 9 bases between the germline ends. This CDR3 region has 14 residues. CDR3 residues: CASSLVSQDEKLFF. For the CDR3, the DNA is TGTGCCAGCAGCTTGGTGTCCCAGGATGAAAAACTGTTTTTT.

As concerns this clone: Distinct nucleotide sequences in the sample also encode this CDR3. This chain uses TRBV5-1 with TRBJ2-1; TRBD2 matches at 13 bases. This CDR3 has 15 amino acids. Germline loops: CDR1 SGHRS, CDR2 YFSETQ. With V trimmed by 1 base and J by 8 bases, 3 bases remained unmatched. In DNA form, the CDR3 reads TGCGCCAGCAGCTTGAGGACTAGCGGGAGCTATGAGCAGTTCTTC. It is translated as CASSLRTSGSYEQFF.

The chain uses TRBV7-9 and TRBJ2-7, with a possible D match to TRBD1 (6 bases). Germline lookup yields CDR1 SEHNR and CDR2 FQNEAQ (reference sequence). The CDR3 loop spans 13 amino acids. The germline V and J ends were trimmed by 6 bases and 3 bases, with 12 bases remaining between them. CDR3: CASRIGGDYEQYF. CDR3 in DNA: TGTGCCAGCAGAATAGGGGGTGACTACGAGCAGTACTTC.

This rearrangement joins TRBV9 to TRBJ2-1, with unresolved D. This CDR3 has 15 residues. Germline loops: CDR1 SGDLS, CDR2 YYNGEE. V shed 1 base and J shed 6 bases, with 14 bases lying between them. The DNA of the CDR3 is TGTGCCAGCAGCGTAAGTCTATCCCCCACCAATGAGCAGTTCTTC. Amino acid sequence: CASSVSLSPTNEQFF. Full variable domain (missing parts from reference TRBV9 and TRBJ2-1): DSGVTQTPKHLITATGQRVTLRCSPRSGDLSVYWYQQSLDQGLQFLIQYYNGEERAKGNILERFSAQQFPDLHSELNLSSLELGDSALYFCASSVSLSPTNEQFFGPGTRLTVL.

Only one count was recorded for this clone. CDR3 sequence: CASSDRGTSGSRRGVNEQFF. The CDR3 nucleotides are TGTGCCAGCAGTGATAGGGGGACTAGCGGGAGTCGGCGAGGGGTCAATGAGCAGTTCTTC. This chain joins TRBV2 and TRBJ2-1; TRBD2 agrees at 14 bases. The V segment lost 3 bases and the J segment 6 bases; nucleotides outside the gene matches: 16. The CDR3 contains 20 residues. CDR1 and CDR2 from the germline V gene are SNHLY and FYNNEI.

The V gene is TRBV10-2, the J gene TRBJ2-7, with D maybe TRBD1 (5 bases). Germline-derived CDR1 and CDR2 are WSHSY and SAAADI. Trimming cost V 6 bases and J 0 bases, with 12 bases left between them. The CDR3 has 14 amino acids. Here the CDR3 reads CASRAAGSSYEQYF. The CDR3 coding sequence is TGCGCCAGCAGGGCTGCAGGGTCCTCCTACGAGCAGTACTTC.

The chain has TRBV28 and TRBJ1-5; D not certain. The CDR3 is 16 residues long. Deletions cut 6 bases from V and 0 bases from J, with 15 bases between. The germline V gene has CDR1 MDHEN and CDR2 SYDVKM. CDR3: CASRRPRIYSNQPQHF. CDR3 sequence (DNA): TGTGCCAGCAGGCGACCCCGGATCTATAGCAATCAGCCCCAGCATTTT.

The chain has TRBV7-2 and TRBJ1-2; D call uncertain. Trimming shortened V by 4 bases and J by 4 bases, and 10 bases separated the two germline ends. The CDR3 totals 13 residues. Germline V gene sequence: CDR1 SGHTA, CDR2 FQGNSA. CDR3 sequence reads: CASSSSIVYGYTF. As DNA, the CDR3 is TGTGCCAGCAGCTCGAGTATTGTCTATGGCTACACCTTC. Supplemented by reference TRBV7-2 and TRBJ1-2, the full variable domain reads GAGVSQSPSNKVTEKGKDVELRCDPISGHTALYWYRQSLGQGLEFLIYFQGNSAPDKSGLPSDRFSAERTGGSVSTLTIQRTQQEDSAVYLCASSSSIVYGYTFGSGTRLTVV.

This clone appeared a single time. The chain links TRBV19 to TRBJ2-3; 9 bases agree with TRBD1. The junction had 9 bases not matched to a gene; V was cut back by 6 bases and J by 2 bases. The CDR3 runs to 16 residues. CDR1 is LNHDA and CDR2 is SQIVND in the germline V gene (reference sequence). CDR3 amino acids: CASRESRDRATDTQYF. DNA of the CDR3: TGTGCCAGTAGGGAATCCCGGGACAGGGCCACAGATACGCAGTATTTT.

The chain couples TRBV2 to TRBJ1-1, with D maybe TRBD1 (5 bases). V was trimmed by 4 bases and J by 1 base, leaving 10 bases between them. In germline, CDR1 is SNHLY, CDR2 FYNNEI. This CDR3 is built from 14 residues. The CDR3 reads CASSGQRGNTEAFF. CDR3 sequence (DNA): TGTGCCAGCAGTGGACAGCGGGGGAACACTGAAGCTTTCTTT.

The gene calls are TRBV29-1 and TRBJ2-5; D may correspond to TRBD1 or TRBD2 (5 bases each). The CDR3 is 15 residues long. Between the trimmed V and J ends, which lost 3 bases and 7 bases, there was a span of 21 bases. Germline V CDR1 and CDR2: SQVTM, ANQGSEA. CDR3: CSVDQSKWDGGTQYF. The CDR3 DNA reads TGCAGCGTTGATCAGTCTAAATGGGATGGGGGGACCCAGTACTTC.

DNA for the CDR3: TGTGCCAGCAGCCTTACTAGCGGGATATACAATGAGCAGTTCTTC. It translates to CASSLTSGIYNEQFF. The chain is built from TRBV9 and TRBJ2-1, with 10 bases aligning to TRBD2. CDR3 size: 15 residues. With 4 bases clipped from V and 4 bases from J, the junction kept 5 bases outside the gene matches. The germline V gene encodes CDR1 SGDLS and CDR2 YYNGEE.

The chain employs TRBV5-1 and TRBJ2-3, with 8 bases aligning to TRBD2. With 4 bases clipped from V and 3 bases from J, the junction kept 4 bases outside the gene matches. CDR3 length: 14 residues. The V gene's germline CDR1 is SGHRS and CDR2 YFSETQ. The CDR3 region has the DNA TGCGCCAGCAGCCTAGCGGGTGGTACAGATACGCAGTATTTT. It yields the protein CASSLAGGTDTQYF.

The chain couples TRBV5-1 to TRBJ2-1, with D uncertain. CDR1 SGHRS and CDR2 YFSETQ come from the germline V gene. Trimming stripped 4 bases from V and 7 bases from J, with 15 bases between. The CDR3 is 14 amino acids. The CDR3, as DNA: TGCGCCAGCAGCACTCGGCTGACCGATAATGAGCAGTTCTTC. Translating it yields CASSTRLTDNEQFF.

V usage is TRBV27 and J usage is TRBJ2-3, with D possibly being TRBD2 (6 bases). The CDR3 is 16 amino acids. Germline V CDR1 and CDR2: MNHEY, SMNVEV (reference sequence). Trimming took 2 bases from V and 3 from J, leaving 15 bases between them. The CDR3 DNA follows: TGTGCCAGCAGTTTAGTCCGGTTCGGGGGAACAGATACGCAGTATTTT. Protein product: CASSLVRFGGTDTQYF.

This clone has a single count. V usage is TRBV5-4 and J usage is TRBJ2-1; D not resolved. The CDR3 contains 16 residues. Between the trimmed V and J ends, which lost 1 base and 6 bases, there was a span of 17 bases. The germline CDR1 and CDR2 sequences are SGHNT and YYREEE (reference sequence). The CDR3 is CASSLLDSSSRNEQFF. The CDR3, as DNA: TGTGCCAGCAGCTTGTTGGATTCGTCCTCTCGCAATGAGCAGTTCTTC.

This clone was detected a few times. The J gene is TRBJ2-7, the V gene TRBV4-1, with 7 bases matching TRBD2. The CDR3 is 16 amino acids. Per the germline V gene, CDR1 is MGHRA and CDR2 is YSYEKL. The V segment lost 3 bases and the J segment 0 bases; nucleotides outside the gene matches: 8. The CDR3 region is CASSQVHLADSYEQYF. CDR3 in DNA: TGCGCCAGCAGCCAGGTGCATCTAGCGGACTCCTACGAGCAGTACTTC.

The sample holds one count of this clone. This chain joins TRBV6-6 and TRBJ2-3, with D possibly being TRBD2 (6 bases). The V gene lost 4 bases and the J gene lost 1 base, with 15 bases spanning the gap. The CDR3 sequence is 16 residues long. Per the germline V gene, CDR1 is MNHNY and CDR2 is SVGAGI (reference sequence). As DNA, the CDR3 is TGTGCCAGCAGTTTATCTAGCGTTCGCGGCACAGATACGCAGTATTTT. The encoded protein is CASSLSSVRGTDTQYF.

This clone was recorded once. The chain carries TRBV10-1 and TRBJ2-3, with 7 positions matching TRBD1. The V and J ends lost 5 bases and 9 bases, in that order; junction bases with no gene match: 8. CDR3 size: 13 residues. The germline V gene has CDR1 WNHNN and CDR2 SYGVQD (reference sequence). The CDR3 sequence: CASSQHDRETQYF. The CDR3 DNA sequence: TGCGCCAGCAGTCAGCACGACAGGGAGACGCAGTATTTT.

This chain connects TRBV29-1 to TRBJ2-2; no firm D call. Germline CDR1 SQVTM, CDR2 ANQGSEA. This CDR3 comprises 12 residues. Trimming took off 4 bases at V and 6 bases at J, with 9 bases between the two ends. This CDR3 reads CSVVRNAGELFF. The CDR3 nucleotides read TGCAGCGTTGTTAGGAATGCCGGGGAGCTGTTTTTT.